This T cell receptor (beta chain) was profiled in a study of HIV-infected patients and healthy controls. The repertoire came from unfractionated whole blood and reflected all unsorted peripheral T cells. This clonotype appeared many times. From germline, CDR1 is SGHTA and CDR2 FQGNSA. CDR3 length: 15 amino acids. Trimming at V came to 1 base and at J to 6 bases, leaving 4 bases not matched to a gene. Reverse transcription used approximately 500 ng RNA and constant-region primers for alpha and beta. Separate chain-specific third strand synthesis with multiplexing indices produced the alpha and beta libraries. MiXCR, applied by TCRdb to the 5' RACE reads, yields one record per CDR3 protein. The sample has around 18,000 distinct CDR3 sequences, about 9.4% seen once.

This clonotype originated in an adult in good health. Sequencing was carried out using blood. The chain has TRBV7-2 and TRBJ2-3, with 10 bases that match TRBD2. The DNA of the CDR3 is TGTGCCAGCAGCTTAGTAGCGGGAGGTGGCGATACGCAGTATTTT. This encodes CASSLVAGGGDTQYF.